The 27 T cell receptor beta chains given below trace back to one sample, sequenced in a study of blood T cell repertoires in COVID-19. Libraries were prepared by immunoSEQ multiplex PCR; TCRdb keeps only in-frame clonotypes and omits some of them. The sample holds over 25,000 clones, roughly 85% seen once. The specimen was peripheral blood. These receptors were taken from a woman in her forties or fifties with active COVID-19.

In its sample, this clone was seen a few times. This CDR3 is CASSVALPGLGNTIYF. CDR3 nucleotide sequence: TGTGCCAGCAGCGTAGCTCTGCCAGGATTAGGAAACACCATATATTTT. This chain links TRBV9 with TRBJ1-3; no definite D call. Per germline, CDR1 SGDLS and CDR2 YYNGEE. The CDR3 consists of 16 residues. The ends were cut back, 0 bases at V and 4 bases at J, with 14 bases in the middle.

This CDR3 reads CAISEGQGAFF. In DNA form, the CDR3 reads TGTGCCATATCCGAGGGACAGGGAGCTTTCTTT. The chain employs TRBV28 and TRBJ1-1; 9 bases are shared with TRBD1. There are 11 residues in the CDR3. After removal of 10 bases from V and 10 bases from J, the junction contained 7 bases not matched to a gene. The germline V gene encodes CDR1 MDHEN and CDR2 SYDVKM. Together with reference TRBV28 and TRBJ1-1, the CDR3 gives the full variable domain: DVKVTQSSRYLVKRTGEKVFLECVQDMDHENMFWYRQDPGLGLRLIYFSYDVKMKEKGDIPEGYSVSREKKERFSLILESASTNQTSMYLCAISEGQGAFFGQGTRLTVV.

The rearrangement uses TRBV19 and TRBJ2-1; 9 nucleotides line up with TRBD1. V dropped 7 bases and J dropped 3; count of bases not matched to a gene: 7. The CDR3 contains 15 residues. The germline gives CDR1 LNHDA, CDR2 SQIVND (reference sequence). CDR3 amino acids: CASTTGQGYYNEQFF. The CDR3 bases are TGTGCCAGTACCACGGGACAGGGCTACTACAATGAGCAGTTCTTC.

This chain uses TRBV27 with TRBJ1-1; 7 nucleotides align to TRBD1. The CDR3 runs to 14 residues. V lost 2 bases and J lost 3; bases outside the gene matches: 3. Germline V gene lookup returns CDR1 MNHEY and CDR2 SMNVEV (reference sequence). CDR3: CASSLQGVHTEAFF. Here the CDR3 DNA reads TGTGCCAGCAGTTTACAGGGGGTCCACACTGAAGCTTTCTTT.

This chain connects TRBV10-3 to TRBJ1-3; the D is unclear. The CDR3 sequence is 15 residues long. The V gene's germline CDR1 is ENHRY and CDR2 SYGVKD. The germline V and J ends were trimmed by 6 bases and 0 bases, with 12 bases remaining between them. CDR3 loop: CAIRGDRYSGNTIYF. The CDR3 DNA follows: TGTGCCATCAGGGGAGACCGTTACTCTGGAAACACCATATATTTT.

The J gene is TRBJ1-1, the V gene TRBV2; 10 nucleotides align to TRBD1. Germline V lookup: CDR1 SNHLY, CDR2 FYNNEI. V was clipped by 5 bases and J by 5 bases; unmatched bases: 11. The CDR3 extends over 16 amino acids. CDR3 nucleotide sequence: TGTGCCAGCAGTTTGACCGGGACAGGGGTTGGGACTGAAGCTTTCTTT. Protein product: CASSLTGTGVGTEAFF.

The chain links TRBV27 to TRBJ2-7, with 7 bases that match TRBD1. J was trimmed by 0 bases and V by 4 bases; bases with no gene match: 3. The germline V gene has CDR1 MNHEY and CDR2 SMNVEV (reference sequence). The CDR3 sequence is 14 residues long. The CDR3 here is CASSYDRASYEQYF. The CDR3 nucleotides read TGTGCCAGCAGTTATGACAGGGCCTCCTACGAGCAGTACTTC.

V gene TRBV28 combines with J gene TRBJ1-5; 7 bases line up with TRBD1. Germline CDR1 MDHEN, CDR2 SYDVKM. CDR3 length: 15 amino acids. The ends lost 2 bases at V and 7 bases at J; junction bases unmatched: 8. CDR3 sequence reads: CASSLEGAGGQPQHF. As DNA, the CDR3 is TGTGCCAGCAGTTTAGAGGGGGCAGGGGGGCAGCCCCAGCATTTT. Full variable domain (rest looked up from reference TRBV28 and TRBJ1-5): DVKVTQSSRYLVKRTGEKVFLECVQDMDHENMFWYRQDPGLGLRLIYFSYDVKMKEKGDIPEGYSVSREKKERFSLILESASTNQTSMYLCASSLEGAGGQPQHFGDGTRLSIL.

The count of this clone is one. A junction boundary mismatches the germline segment, possibly from a read error. Other DNA sequences in the same sample also yield this CDR3. The genes are TRBV14 and TRBJ1-1, with 7 bases identical to TRBD1. There are 14 residues in the CDR3. In germline, CDR1 is SGHDN, CDR2 FVKESK. For the CDR3, the DNA is TGTGCCAGCAGCCCGGACAGGATGAACACTGAGGCTTTCTTT. It codes for CASSPDRMNTEAFF.

This clone showed up just once. The chain has TRBV27 and TRBJ1-5, with unresolved D. The CDR3 runs to 14 residues. V was cut by 1 base and J by 9 bases, with 13 bases left in between. The germline V gene has CDR1 MNHEY and CDR2 SMNVEV (reference sequence). CDR3 in amino acids: CASSLLAQTGPQHF. The CDR3 region has the DNA TGTGCCAGCAGTTTATTGGCCCAAACGGGGCCCCAGCATTTT.

The chain employs TRBV5-1 and TRBJ1-1; 9 bases are shared with TRBD1. The CDR3 is made up of 13 amino acids. Germline V lookup: CDR1 SGHRS, CDR2 YFSETQ. The V segment lost 6 bases and the J segment 5 bases; nucleotides outside the gene matches: 5. CDR3 loop: CASTRDRDTEAFF. The CDR3 nucleotides read TGCGCCAGCACCCGGGACAGGGATACTGAAGCTTTCTTT.

The chain joins TRBV10-2 to TRBJ1-5, with TRBD1 identical over 7 bases. The CDR3 extends over 13 amino acids. Trimming cost V 9 bases and J 2 bases; bases outside gene matches: 4. The germline V gene has CDR1 WSHSY and CDR2 SAAADI. The CDR3, as DNA: TGCGCCAGTAGGGGGCCGGGCAATCAGCCCCAGCATTTT. Translation: CASRGPGNQPQHF.

The chain recombines TRBV19 with TRBJ1-5, with D possibly matching TRBD1 (6 bases). Trimming shortened V by 6 bases and J by 4 bases, and 13 bases separated the two germline ends. CDR3 size: 14 residues. From germline, CDR1 is LNHDA and CDR2 SQIVND (reference sequence). The CDR3 sequence is CASSIQGWNQPQHF. Here the CDR3 DNA reads TGTGCCAGTAGCATACAGGGATGGAATCAGCCCCAGCATTTT.

The chain is built from TRBV5-1 and TRBJ2-1; TRBD1 matches at 8 bases. The CDR3 loop spans 15 amino acids. J lost 4 bases, V lost 0 bases, and 3 bases had no gene match. The germline V gene encodes CDR1 SGHRS and CDR2 YFSETQ. CDR3 DNA sequence: TGCGCCAGCAGCTTGGGGACAGGGATTTACAATGAGCAGTTCTTC. Its translation is CASSLGTGIYNEQFF. Filled out from reference TRBV5-1 and TRBJ2-1, the complete variable domain reads KAGVTQTPRYLIKTRGQQVTLSCSPISGHRSVSWYQQTPGQGLQFLFEYFSETQRNKGNFPGRFSGRQFSNSRSEMNVSTLELGDSALYLCASSLGTGIYNEQFFGPGTRLTVL.

This chain links TRBV5-4 with TRBJ1-1; 8 bases match TRBD1. The CDR3 is 14 residues long. V lost 0 bases to trimming and J lost 5 bases; unmatched junction nucleotides: 3. CDR1 SGHNT and CDR2 YYREEE come from the germline V gene (reference sequence). The CDR3 here is CASSLGRGQTEAFF. The CDR3 coding sequence is TGTGCCAGCAGCTTGGGCAGGGGGCAAACTGAAGCTTTCTTT.

V and J are TRBV25-1 and TRBJ2-3; 13 bases line up with TRBD2. Germline CDR1 reads MGHDK; CDR2 reads SYGVNS. The J segment lost 4 bases and the V segment lost 1 base, leaving 5 bases of the junction unmatched. The CDR3 runs to 17 residues. For the CDR3, the DNA is TGTGCCAGCAGTGAATGGACTAGCGGGAGCGACGCAGATACGCAGTATTTT. Amino acid sequence: CASSEWTSGSDADTQYF.

CDR3 loop: CASSPPSRAGNTIYF. The CDR3 DNA is TGTGCCAGCTCACCACCATCCAGGGCTGGAAACACCATATATTTT. The chain employs TRBV18 and TRBJ1-3; perhaps TRBD1 as D (5 bases). Germline assignment: CDR1 KGHSH and CDR2 LQKENI. V lost 0 bases, J lost 2 bases, and 8 bases lay in between. The CDR3 contains 15 residues.

This chain uses TRBV15 with TRBJ1-1, with 8 bases aligning to TRBD1. J lost 4 bases, V lost 3 bases, and 4 bases had no gene match. CDR1 LNHNV and CDR2 YYDKDF come from the germline V gene (reference sequence). The CDR3 is 14 amino acids. CDR3 nucleotide sequence: TGTGCCACCAGCAGGGACAGGGCGGGCACTGAAGCTTTCTTT. Its translation: CATSRDRAGTEAFF. The variable domain in full, completed from reference TRBV15 and TRBJ1-1, reads DAMVIQNPRYQVTQFGKPVTLSCSQTLNHNVMYWYQQKSSQAPKLLFHYYDKDFNNEADTPDNFQSRRPNTSFCFLDIRSPGLGDTAMYLCATSRDRAGTEAFFGQGTRLTVV.

CDR3 region: CASNRGGGQETQYF. CDR3 sequence (DNA): TGTGCCAGCAACCGAGGGGGCGGGCAAGAGACCCAGTACTTC. The rearrangement uses TRBV28 and TRBJ2-5, with TRBD1 matching over 7 bases. The germline V gene has CDR1 MDHEN and CDR2 SYDVKM. The trim removed 7 bases at V and 2 bases at J, leaving 7 bases unmatched. The CDR3 is made up of 14 amino acids.

By sample fraction, this clone is medium-sized. This chain uses TRBV9 with TRBJ1-2; D gene unclear. The CDR3 contains 12 residues. CDR1 is SGDLS, CDR2 YYNGEE, per germline. Trimming cost V 4 bases and J 4 bases, with 8 bases left between them. Here the CDR3 DNA reads TGTGCCAGCAGCCCCGCGCTCTATGGCTACACCTTC. Its translation is CASSPALYGYTF. The full variable domain, rest sourced from reference TRBV9 and TRBJ1-2, is DSGVTQTPKHLITATGQRVTLRCSPRSGDLSVYWYQQSLDQGLQFLIQYYNGEERAKGNILERFSAQQFPDLHSELNLSSLELGDSALYFCASSPALYGYTFGSGTRLTVV.

The chain has TRBV5-1 and TRBJ1-4, with no clear D. V lost 0 bases and J 0 bases, leaving 6 bases between the germline ends. CDR3 length: 15 amino acids. Per the germline V gene, CDR1 is SGHRS and CDR2 is YFSETQ. In DNA form, the CDR3 reads TGCGCCAGCAGCTTGGATCCAGCAACTAATGAAAAACTGTTTTTT. This encodes CASSLDPATNEKLFF. Full variable domain (missing parts from reference TRBV5-1 and TRBJ1-4): KAGVTQTPRYLIKTRGQQVTLSCSPISGHRSVSWYQQTPGQGLQFLFEYFSETQRNKGNFPGRFSGRQFSNSRSEMNVSTLELGDSALYLCASSLDPATNEKLFFGSGTQLSVL.

The genes are TRBV28 and TRBJ2-7; 7 bases map to TRBD2. The CDR3 runs 13 residues. Trimming took 7 bases from V and 6 from J; bases not matched to a gene: 9. Germline CDR1 reads MDHEN; CDR2 reads SYDVKM. The CDR3 is CASTPSGEGEQYF. Written as DNA, the CDR3 is TGTGCCAGCACCCCTTCTGGGGAGGGCGAGCAGTACTTC.

J is TRBJ2-5 and V is TRBV27; 8 bases are a match to TRBD1. J was trimmed by 1 base and V by 3 bases; bases with no gene match: 1. The CDR3 has 14 amino acids. Germline V gene sequence: CDR1 MNHEY, CDR2 SMNVEV (reference sequence). CDR3 in amino acids: CASSLDRVQETQYF. CDR3 nucleotides: TGTGCCAGCAGTTTGGACAGGGTCCAAGAGACCCAGTACTTC.

The V call is TRBV5-1, the J call TRBJ2-7, with 7 bases that match TRBD1. The CDR3 covers 14 residues. The germline V gene encodes CDR1 SGHRS and CDR2 YFSETQ. The V segment lost 0 bases and the J segment 2 bases; nucleotides outside the gene matches: 2. The CDR3 bases are TGCGCCAGCAGCTTGGGACAGGGACCCTACGAGCAGTACTTC. Translation gives CASSLGQGPYEQYF.

The chain employs TRBV2 and TRBJ2-5; 9 bases fit TRBD1. The V gene's germline CDR1 is SNHLY and CDR2 FYNNEI. V lost 4 bases and J lost 2; bases outside the gene matches: 2. There are 14 residues in the CDR3. The chain's CDR3 is CASSVGTGQETQYF. The CDR3 DNA is TGTGCCAGCAGTGTGGGGACAGGGCAAGAGACCCAGTACTTC.

This chain joins TRBV5-6 and TRBJ2-5; 12 bases fit TRBD1. The CDR3 spans 17 residues. Unmatched junction bases numbered 10, after V lost 2 bases and J lost 5 bases. The germline gives CDR1 SGHDT, CDR2 YYEEEE. The CDR3 sequence is CASSFVRGTGGEETQYF. CDR3 nucleotides: TGTGCCAGCAGCTTCGTCCGGGGGACAGGGGGCGAGGAGACCCAGTACTTC.

The gene calls are TRBV6-5 and TRBJ1-4, with D uncertain. V shed 5 bases and J shed 0 bases, with 7 bases lying between them. The CDR3 is 14 residues long. Germline V lookup: CDR1 MNHEY, CDR2 SVGAGI. CDR3 coding DNA: TGTGCCAGCAGTCCGACTACAACTAATGAAAAACTGTTTTTT. Its translation is CASSPTTTNEKLFF.